This T cell receptor beta chain stems from a study of cytomegalovirus exposure and HLA in healthy donors. General study results and limits: Reports indicated that the classifier achieved high specificity and sensitivity in diagnosing cytomegalovirus status. Rare TCR sequences predominated, though certain public TCRs were found in many donors. Researchers catalogued about 160 TCR beta chains as cytomegalovirus-associated.

Repertoires were generated with immunoSEQ multiplex PCR, while TCRdb's copy carries only in-frame clones and drops some. Here the sample spans approximately 39,000 clones, approximately 92% being singletons. V was clipped by 5 bases and J by 7 bases, with 14 bases between them. Germline V gene sequence: CDR1 LNHDA, CDR2 SQIVND (reference sequence). This CDR3 contains 14 residues. Points on this clone: Its antigen remains unidentified.

The chain carries TRBV19 and TRBJ2-2; possibly TRBD1 for D (6 bases). The sequencing sample was made of PBMCs. This clonotype originated in a man younger than 35 in good health and CMV-seronegative. The CDR3 region is CASSLLGAVGELFF. CDR3 nucleotide sequence: TGTGCCAGTAGTTTGTTGGGGGCCGTCGGGGAGCTGTTTTTT.